A single sample is the source of the 30 T cell receptor beta chains below, sequenced in a study of ipilimumab plus nivolumab after autologous stem cell transplantation. Only in-frame clones appear in the TCRdb table, and some are missing; sequencing was by immunoSEQ multiplex PCR. The sample includes approximately 670 clones, about 70% of them seen just once. The source was PBMCs, collected in a trial of ipilimumab plus nivolumab as post-transplant consolidation. The receptors were gathered from a male donor with diffuse large B-cell lymphoma.

A remark on this clone: With a much larger clone just one base away, this may be a read error. The genes are TRBV9 and TRBJ1-4, with a possible D match to TRBD1 (6 bases). Germline loops: CDR1 SGDLS, CDR2 YYNGEE. The CDR3 contains 14 residues. This CDR3 reads CASSARGNNEKLLF. The CDR3 DNA sequence: TGTGCCAGCAGCGCCAGGGGTAATAATGAAAAACTGCTTTTT.

V is TRBV28 and J is TRBJ1-1; TRBD1 might be the D (6 bases). Germline V lookup: CDR1 MDHEN, CDR2 SYDVKM. V dropped 6 bases and J dropped 5 bases, with 19 bases sitting between them. The CDR3 totals 15 residues. The CDR3: CASRRQVGGETEAFF. The CDR3 DNA reads TGTGCCAGCAGAAGACAGGTGGGTGGGGAGACTGAAGCTTTCTTT.

The rearrangement links TRBV28 to TRBJ1-2; D gene uncertain. There are 10 residues in the CDR3. The V end lost 3 bases, the J end lost 8 bases, and 4 bases lay between the germline ends. Germline CDR1 and CDR2: MDHEN and SYDVKM. CDR3 region: CASSFRGYTF. The CDR3 DNA is TGTGCCAGCAGTTTCCGAGGCTACACCTTC.

This clone rates as hyperexpanded. The rearrangement joins TRBV7-6 to TRBJ2-7, with 9 positions matching TRBD2. Germline lookup yields CDR1 SGHVS and CDR2 FNYEAQ. With 5 bases clipped from V and 3 bases from J, the junction kept 5 bases outside the gene matches. CDR3 length equals 14 residues. Here the CDR3 reads CASSHSAGGYEQYF. CDR3 bases: TGTGCCAGCAGCCATTCAGCGGGGGGCTACGAGCAGTACTTC.

The chain carries TRBV6-1 and TRBJ2-1; 8 bases are shared with TRBD1. Trimming removed 6 bases from V and 0 bases from J; junction bases left unmatched: 4. The CDR3 consists of 15 residues. The V gene's germline CDR1 is MNHNS and CDR2 SASEGT. The CDR3 protein is CASRTGASSYNEQFF. For the CDR3, the DNA is TGTGCCAGCAGGACAGGGGCCAGCTCCTACAATGAGCAGTTCTTC.

This clone turned up a few times. This chain links TRBV4-3 with TRBJ2-3, with D perhaps given as TRBD1 or TRBD2 (5 bases each). Germline assignment: CDR1 LGHNA and CDR2 YSLEER. The V end was cut by 3 bases, the J end by 4 bases, with 11 bases between. CDR3 length: 14 amino acids. CDR3 in DNA: TGCGCCAGCAGCCAGGGTGGGGGTGCAGATACGCAGTATTTT. Translation gives CASSQGGGADTQYF.

V gene TRBV7-9 combines with J gene TRBJ1-2; D is undetermined. Germline CDR1 SEHNR, CDR2 FQNEAQ (reference sequence). This CDR3 is 13 amino acids long. V lost 0 bases and J 4 bases, leaving 6 bases between the germline ends. In nucleotides, the CDR3 is TGTGCCAGCAGCTTAGCGCCACTCTATGGCTACACCTTC. The encoded protein is CASSLAPLYGYTF.

This clone qualifies as hyperexpanded (1% or more). The chain links TRBV13 to TRBJ1-3; D might be TRBD1 (5 bases). With 2 bases removed from V and 5 bases from J, the gap between germline ends came to 13 bases. The germline gives CDR1 PRHDT, CDR2 FYEKMQ (reference sequence). The CDR3 is 15 amino acids. The DNA of the CDR3 is TGTGCCAGCAGCTTATCTCCAGGGTTAAGAAACACCATATATTTT. As protein: CASSLSPGLRNTIYF.

The chain couples TRBV7-2 to TRBJ2-7, with a weak D call TRBD1 (5 bases). The CDR3 sequence is 13 residues long. Trimming left V 7 bases short and J 1 base short, with 11 bases between. Germline V gene sequence: CDR1 SGHTA, CDR2 FQGNSA. The CDR3 here is CASNQQASYEQYF. The CDR3 coding sequence is TGTGCCAGCAACCAACAGGCATCCTACGAGCAGTACTTC.

V and J are TRBV6-1 and TRBJ1-2; perhaps TRBD1 as D (6 bases). Trimming left V 0 bases short and J 5 bases short, with 16 bases between. Per germline, CDR1 MNHNS and CDR2 SASEGT. The CDR3 runs to 16 residues. Written as DNA, the CDR3 is TGTGCCAGCAGTGAAGCGCGGGGGGCGTTAGGGTATGGCTACACCTTC. Translating it yields CASSEARGALGYGYTF.

The rearrangement links TRBV10-1 to TRBJ2-7; TRBD2 is a possible D gene (5 bases). The germline gives CDR1 WNHNN, CDR2 SYGVQD (reference sequence). The CDR3 runs 14 residues. V was clipped by 6 bases and J by 0 bases, with 12 bases between them. The CDR3 protein is CASRGGGRSYEQYF. CDR3 DNA sequence: TGCGCCAGCAGGGGTGGAGGCCGCTCCTACGAGCAGTACTTC.

By sample share, this clone is large. The chain uses TRBV30 and TRBJ1-6, with D possibly being TRBD1 (5 bases). V was cut by 3 bases and J by 4 bases, with 22 bases left in between. Per germline, CDR1 GTSNPN and CDR2 SVGIG (reference sequence). This CDR3 contains 18 residues. In nucleotides, the CDR3 is TGTGCCTGGAGCGGCGGATTTGGGGCAGACGCATATAATTCACCCCTCCACTTT. Translating gives CAWSGGFGADAYNSPLHF.

This clone was seen more than once but under ten times. The chain joins TRBV9 to TRBJ1-1, with a possible D match to TRBD1 (5 bases). Trimming removed 0 bases from V and 6 bases from J, with 15 bases in between. The CDR3 spans 15 residues. In germline, CDR1 is SGDLS, CDR2 YYNGEE. CDR3 in DNA: TGTGCCAGCAGCGTAGGAGAGGGGCTCTACGCTGAAGCTTTCTTT. Amino acid sequence: CASSVGEGLYAEAFF.

This rearrangement joins TRBV7-2 to TRBJ1-5; no clear D gene. This CDR3 region has 15 residues. Germline V CDR1 and CDR2: SGHTA, FQGNSA. V lost 2 bases and J lost 5, with 13 bases in between. The CDR3 region is CASSLLGFEYQPQHF. DNA for the CDR3: TGTGCCAGCAGCTTATTGGGTTTTGAGTATCAGCCCCAGCATTTT.

The CDR3 coding sequence is TGTGCCAGCAGCTTGGTTGTAGGGGGCTCTGGAAACACCATATATTTT. Translation gives CASSLVVGGSGNTIYF. The rearrangement uses TRBV5-6 and TRBJ1-3, with D possibly matching TRBD1 (6 bases). Germline V gives CDR1 SGHDT, CDR2 YYEEEE. This CDR3 is 16 amino acids long. V gave up 0 bases and J gave up 0 bases, with 10 bases separating them.

The genes are TRBV6-6 and TRBJ2-3, with D unresolved. The V gene's germline CDR1 is MNHNY and CDR2 SVGAGI (reference sequence). V was trimmed by 2 bases and J by 6 bases, leaving 9 bases between them. The CDR3 spans 13 residues. The CDR3 DNA follows: TGTGCCAGCAGTTACGCGACCGGGGATACGCAGTATTTT. Amino acids: CASSYATGDTQYF.

This chain links TRBV10-1 with TRBJ2-2; D remains ambiguous. The germline CDR1 and CDR2 sequences are WNHNN and SYGVQD (reference sequence). The CDR3 is 12 residues long. V lost 2 bases and J 7 bases, leaving 5 bases between the germline ends. DNA of the CDR3: TGCGCCAGCAGTGAGGGGAACGGGGAGCTGTTTTTT. This encodes CASSEGNGELFF.

The chain links TRBV4-2 to TRBJ1-1; tentative D call: TRBD1 (6 bases). In germline, CDR1 is LGHNA, CDR2 YNFKEQ. CDR3 size: 16 residues. V gave up 0 bases and J gave up 2 bases, with 13 bases separating them. The CDR3 sequence: CASSQDWGGSNTEAFF. The CDR3 DNA follows: TGTGCCAGCAGCCAAGATTGGGGGGGCTCTAACACTGAAGCTTTCTTT.

The chain uses TRBV28 and TRBJ2-7, with D perhaps matching TRBD1 (6 bases). Per germline, CDR1 MDHEN and CDR2 SYDVKM. V shed 4 bases and J shed 2 bases, with 12 bases lying between them. This CDR3 contains 14 residues. CDR3 residues: CASSYTGFPYEQYF. The CDR3 DNA is TGTGCCAGCAGTTACACAGGGTTCCCCTACGAGCAGTACTTC.

The rearrangement uses TRBV7-9 and TRBJ2-3; D not certain. Germline assignment: CDR1 SEHNR and CDR2 FQNEAQ (reference sequence). This CDR3 has 11 residues. Trimming pared 0 bases from V and 6 bases from J, leaving 1 base between. The CDR3 region is CASSLADTQYF. The CDR3 region has the DNA TGTGCCAGCAGCTTAGCGGATACGCAGTATTTT. Full variable domain (outside the CDR3, taken from reference TRBV7-9 and TRBJ2-3): DTGVSQNPRHKITKRGQNVTFRCDPISEHNRLYWYRQTLGQGPEFLTYFQNEAQLEKSRLLSDRFSAERPKGSFSTLEIQRTEQGDSAMYLCASSLADTQYFGPGTRLTVL.

This chain joins TRBV6-4 and TRBJ2-2; tentatively, D is TRBD2 (6 bases). V gave up 2 bases and J gave up 2 bases, with 12 bases separating them. CDR1 and CDR2 (germline): MRHNA, SNTAGT. CDR3 size: 16 residues. The CDR3 reads CASSDAGTLNTGELFF. The CDR3 DNA follows: TGTGCCAGCAGTGACGCAGGGACTTTAAACACCGGGGAGCTGTTTTTT.

The DNA for the CDR3 is TGTGCCAGCACCATATCCGCAGGGGGCGGGGGACAGCCCCAGCATTTT. It is translated as CASTISAGGGGQPQHF. V gene TRBV7-2 combines with J gene TRBJ1-5; 8 bases line up with TRBD1. V dropped 7 bases and J dropped 7; count of bases not matched to a gene: 15. Germline V lookup: CDR1 SGHTA, CDR2 FQGNSA. This CDR3 has 16 residues.

The gene calls are TRBV5-4 and TRBJ2-5; D uncertain. CDR1 SGHNT and CDR2 YYREEE come from the germline V gene (reference sequence). V was shortened by 4 bases and J by 2 bases, with 12 bases between the two germline ends. The CDR3 covers 14 residues. CDR3 loop: CASSPRQIQETQYF. The CDR3 nucleotides read TGTGCCAGCAGCCCGAGACAAATACAAGAGACCCAGTACTTC.

This chain connects TRBV13 to TRBJ2-7; D gene ambiguous. V dropped 0 bases and J dropped 4 bases, with 4 bases sitting between them. In germline, CDR1 is PRHDT, CDR2 FYEKMQ (reference sequence). This CDR3 comprises 12 residues. The CDR3 DNA follows: TGTGCCAGCAGCTTAGGCGCGTACGAGCAGTACTTC. This gives the protein CASSLGAYEQYF.

In this sample, this clone turned up once. The chain is built from TRBV5-6 and TRBJ1-5; D ambiguous. V was shortened by 0 bases and J by 11 bases, with 15 bases between the two germline ends. The CDR3 is 14 residues long. The germline CDR1 and CDR2 sequences are SGHDT and YYEEEE. The CDR3 protein is CASSLADREATQHF. In DNA, the CDR3 is TGTGCCAGCAGCTTGGCGGACCGAGAAGCGACCCAGCATTTT.

The J gene is TRBJ1-1, the V gene TRBV6-1, with D uncertain. Germline loops: CDR1 MNHNS, CDR2 SASEGT. This CDR3 spans 13 amino acids. Trimming pared 8 bases from V and 1 base from J, leaving 11 bases between. The CDR3 here is CASGKQRNTEAFF. In DNA, the CDR3 is TGTGCCAGCGGGAAACAGCGGAACACTGAAGCTTTCTTT.

V is TRBV9 and J is TRBJ1-2, with D possibly matching TRBD1 (6 bases). V was cut by 5 bases and J by 7 bases, with 21 bases left in between. Germline assignment: CDR1 SGDLS and CDR2 YYNGEE. The CDR3 consists of 15 residues. CDR3 in DNA: TGTGCCAGCAGTAGCATGGCAGGGGAAGTAGGTGGCTACACCTTC. Protein: CASSSMAGEVGGYTF.

The chain is built from TRBV11-3 and TRBJ1-2, with unresolved D. CDR1 is SGHNT, CDR2 YENEEA, per germline. The V end lost 5 bases, the J end lost 0 bases, and 7 bases lay between the germline ends. The CDR3 spans 13 residues. The CDR3 is CASSRTTNYGYTF. The CDR3 nucleotides read TGTGCCAGCAGCCGGACGACTAACTATGGCTACACCTTC.

Only one count was recorded for this clone. J is TRBJ2-3 and V is TRBV4-1; 12 bases are shared with TRBD1. Germline V gene data show CDR1 as MGHRA and CDR2 as YSYEKL. Unmatched junction bases numbered 3, after V lost 3 bases and J lost 5 bases. The CDR3 runs 15 residues. The CDR3 sequence is CASSQGQGAKDTQYF. The CDR3 nucleotides read TGCGCCAGCAGCCAGGGACAGGGGGCTAAAGATACGCAGTATTTT.

The chain links TRBV30 to TRBJ1-3, with D unresolved. V was cut by 5 bases and J by 0 bases, with 5 bases left in between. CDR3 size: 12 residues. Germline V gene data show CDR1 as GTSNPN and CDR2 as SVGIG (reference sequence). CDR3 nucleotide sequence: TGTGCCTGGGTAACCTCTGGAAACACCATATATTTT. Its protein product is CAWVTSGNTIYF.